The present T cell receptor (beta chain) was sequenced within a study of neurological immune-mediated disorders. The CDR3 has 15 amino acids. J gave up 0 bases and V 3 bases, and 3 bases lay outside the gene matches. In germline, CDR1 is KGHSH, CDR2 LQKENI. Study-level points and caveats: When the repertoires were grouped phylogenetically, those of 18 of the 34 multiple sclerosis patients came together in a single cluster of related CDR3 sequences, which points to a possible repertoire-level signature.

This clonotype was recorded at least ten times. As yet, its antigen is unknown. MiXCR, applied by TCRdb to the 5' RACE reads, yields one record per CDR3 protein. The sample has 20,000 to 30,000 distinct CDR3 sequences, less than 2.5% seen once. This receptor was taken from a woman aged 45-65 years with multiple sclerosis. The chain joins TRBV18 to TRBJ2-3; 7 bases are a match to TRBD1. Sequencing was done on a sample of PBMCs. The CDR3, as DNA: TGTGCCAGCTCACCTGGGACAGTGAGCACAGATACGCAGTATTTT. Translation: CASSPGTVSTDTQYF.